This T cell receptor (beta chain) derives from a study of T cell responses to AZD1222 COVID-19 vaccine. Deletions cut 4 bases from V and 7 bases from J, with 10 bases between. Germline V gives CDR1 KGHDR, CDR2 SFDVKD. The CDR3 is made up of 13 amino acids. Profiled with immunoSEQ multiplex PCR; TCRdb holds only in-frame clones, not every one. The table records roughly 160,000 clones, around 90% of them present only once. The V and J genes are TRBV24-1 and TRBJ1-5; weak D call: TRBD1 (6 bases). The source is an adult who received the AZD1222 COVID-19 vaccine. Source: peripheral blood, taken 28 days after the second AZD1222 dose. This CDR3 is CATSEPGQQPQHF. The CDR3 DNA sequence: TGTGCCACCAGTGAGCCGGGACAACAGCCCCAGCATTTT.